The 4 T cell receptor beta chains below were found in one sample sequenced in a study of blood T cell repertoires in COVID-19. Clones were sequenced by immunoSEQ multiplex PCR, and TCRdb holds only the in-frame ones, with some missing. Of some 180,000 clones in the sample, roughly 90% are singletons; the top ten hold less than 25%. The specimen sequenced was peripheral blood. The receptor source for this set is a man in his 70s with active or convalescent COVID-19.

This chain uses TRBV2 with TRBJ1-1; no clear D gene. Germline values: CDR1 SNHLY, CDR2 FYNNEI. The V and J ends lost 1 base and 1 base respectively, with 7 bases between them. This CDR3 comprises 14 residues. The CDR3 protein is CASSEGGKNTEAFF. The CDR3 DNA is TGTGCCAGCAGTGAAGGCGGGAAGAACACTGAAGCTTTCTTT.

The J gene is TRBJ1-2, the V gene TRBV23-1; D uncertain. TRBV23-1 is treated as an ORF (open reading frame) with a function not yet certain. The V gene lost 3 bases and the J gene lost 8 bases, with 7 bases spanning the gap. The CDR3 runs 11 residues. CDR3 coding DNA: TGCGCCAGCAGTCAGGGCGCCGGCTACACCTTC. Translated, it gives CASSQGAGYTF.

The chain links TRBV12-3 or TRBV12-4 to TRBJ1-2, with no clear D. CDR3 length: 13 residues. V was clipped by 6 bases and J by 2 bases, with 10 bases between them. CDR3 residues: CASSRLTNYGYTF. The CDR3 DNA sequence: TGTGCCAGCAGCCGACTAACAAACTATGGCTACACCTTC.

V usage is TRBV4-3 and J usage is TRBJ1-2; 10 positions agree with TRBD1. CDR3 length equals 17 residues. Germline CDR1 is LGHNA and CDR2 is YSLEER. The trim removed 4 bases at V and 0 bases at J, leaving 8 bases unmatched. DNA for the CDR3: TGCGCCAGCAGCCGAAGACAGGGGGCACAAGCTAACTATGGCTACACCTTC. This sequence encodes CASSRRQGAQANYGYTF.